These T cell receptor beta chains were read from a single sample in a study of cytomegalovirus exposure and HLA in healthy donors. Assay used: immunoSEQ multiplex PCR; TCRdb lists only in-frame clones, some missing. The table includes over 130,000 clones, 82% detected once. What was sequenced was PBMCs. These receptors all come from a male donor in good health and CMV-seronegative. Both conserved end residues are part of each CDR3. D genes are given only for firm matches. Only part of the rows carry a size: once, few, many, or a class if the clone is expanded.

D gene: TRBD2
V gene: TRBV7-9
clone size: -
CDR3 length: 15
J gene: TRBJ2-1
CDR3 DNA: TGTGCCAGCAGCTTAAGGACTAGCGGGAGGGCTGAGCAGTTCTTC
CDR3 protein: CASSLRTSGRAEQFF

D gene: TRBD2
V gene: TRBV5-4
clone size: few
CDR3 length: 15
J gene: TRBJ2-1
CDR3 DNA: TGTGCCAGCAGCTTGGCTCTAGCGGCACACAATGAGCAGTTCTTC
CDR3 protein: CASSLALAAHNEQFF

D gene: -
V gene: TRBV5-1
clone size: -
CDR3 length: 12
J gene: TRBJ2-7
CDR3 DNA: TGCGCCAGCAGCTTCGGGTCCTACGAGCAGTACTTC
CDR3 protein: CASSFGSYEQYF

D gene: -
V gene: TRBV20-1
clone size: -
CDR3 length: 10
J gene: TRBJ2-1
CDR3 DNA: TGCAGTGCTCTAAACAATGAGCAGTTCTTC
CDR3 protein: CSALNNEQFF

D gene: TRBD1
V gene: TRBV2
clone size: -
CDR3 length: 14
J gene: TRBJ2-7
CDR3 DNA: TGTGCCACTTCGGGACAGGGGAGTATGTACGAGCAGTACTTC
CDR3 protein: CATSGQGSMYEQYF

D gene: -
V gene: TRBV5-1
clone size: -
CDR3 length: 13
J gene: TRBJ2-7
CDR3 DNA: TGCGCCAGCATTGAGACAGGCTCGTCCGAGCAGTACTTC
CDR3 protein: CASIETGSSEQYF

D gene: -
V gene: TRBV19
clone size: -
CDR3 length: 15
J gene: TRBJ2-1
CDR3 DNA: TGTGCCAGTAGTATCGAGCGCAGCTCCTACAATGAGCAGTTCTTC
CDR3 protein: CASSIERSSYNEQFF

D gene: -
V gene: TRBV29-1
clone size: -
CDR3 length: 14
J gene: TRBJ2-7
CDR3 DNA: TGCAGCGTTGAAGGGGTAGGGGGTGCAGACGAGCAGTACTTC
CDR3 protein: CSVEGVGGADEQYF

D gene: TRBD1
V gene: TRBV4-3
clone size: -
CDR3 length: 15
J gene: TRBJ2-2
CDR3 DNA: TGCGCCAGCAGCCAAGGGGACAGGGACACCGGGGAGCTGTTTTTT
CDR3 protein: CASSQGDRDTGELFF

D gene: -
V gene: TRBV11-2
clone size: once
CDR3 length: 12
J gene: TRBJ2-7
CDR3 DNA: TGTGCCAGCAGCCCCGGAGGCTACGAGCAGTACTTC
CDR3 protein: CASSPGGYEQYF

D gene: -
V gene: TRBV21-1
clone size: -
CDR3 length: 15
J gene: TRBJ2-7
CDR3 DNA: TGTGCCAGCATTGTAAGAGCGGGAGCCTACCACGAGCAGTACTTC
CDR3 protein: CASIVRAGAYHEQYF

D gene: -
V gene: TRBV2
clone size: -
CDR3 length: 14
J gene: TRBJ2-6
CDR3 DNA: TGTGCCAGCAAGTGGGCAGCTGGGGCCAACGTCCTGACTTTC
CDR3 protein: CASKWAAGANVLTF

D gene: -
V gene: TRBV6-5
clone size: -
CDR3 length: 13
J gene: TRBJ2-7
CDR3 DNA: TGTGCCAGCGGAGAACAGGGGGGGTACGAGCAGTACTTC
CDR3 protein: CASGEQGGYEQYF

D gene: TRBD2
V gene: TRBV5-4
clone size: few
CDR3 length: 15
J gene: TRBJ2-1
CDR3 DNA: TGTGCCAGCAGCTTGGGACTAGCGGGGAACAATGAGCAGTTCTTC
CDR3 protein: CASSLGLAGNNEQFF

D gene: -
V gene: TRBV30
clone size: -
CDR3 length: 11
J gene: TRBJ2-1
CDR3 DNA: TGTGCCTGGAGTGCCTATTCTGAGCAGTTCTTC
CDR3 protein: CAWSAYSEQFF

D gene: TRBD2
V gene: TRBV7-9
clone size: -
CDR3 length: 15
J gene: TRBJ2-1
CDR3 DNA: TGTGCCAGCAGCTTGAGTCTAGCGGGAGTAAATGAGCAGTTCTTC
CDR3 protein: CASSLSLAGVNEQFF

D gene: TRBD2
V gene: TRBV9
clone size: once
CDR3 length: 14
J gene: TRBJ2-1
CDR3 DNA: TGTGCCAGCAGCGTAGTCGGGGGGAGCAATGAGCAGTTCTTC
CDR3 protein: CASSVVGGSNEQFF

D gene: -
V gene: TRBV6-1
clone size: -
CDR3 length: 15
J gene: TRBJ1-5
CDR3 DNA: TGTGCCAGCGCTTTCGCGCAGGGTTCTACTCAGCCCCAGCATTTT
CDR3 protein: CASAFAQGSTQPQHF

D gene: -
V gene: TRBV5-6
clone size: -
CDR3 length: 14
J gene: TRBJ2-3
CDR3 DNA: TGTGCCAGCAGTCGGGACTTCAGCACAGATACGCAGTATTTT
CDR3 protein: CASSRDFSTDTQYF

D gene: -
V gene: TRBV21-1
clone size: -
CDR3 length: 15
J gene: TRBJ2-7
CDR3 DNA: TGTGCCAGCAGCGCCGGGGGGAGCGGGATTTACGAGCAGTACTTC
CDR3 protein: CASSAGGSGIYEQYF

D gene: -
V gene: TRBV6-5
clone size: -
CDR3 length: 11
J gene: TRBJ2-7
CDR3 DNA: TGTGCCAGCAGGAAAGCCTACGAGCAGTACTTC
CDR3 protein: CASRKAYEQYF

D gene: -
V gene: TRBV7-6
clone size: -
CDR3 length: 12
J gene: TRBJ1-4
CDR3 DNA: TGTGCCAGCAGGGGCTTAAATGAAAAACTGTTTTTT
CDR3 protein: CASRGLNEKLFF

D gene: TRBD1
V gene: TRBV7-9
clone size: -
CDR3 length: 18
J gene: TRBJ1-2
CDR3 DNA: TGTGCCAGCAGCATACGACAGGGATTTCTAAGTGATACGACTGGCTACACCTTC
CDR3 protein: CASSIRQGFLSDTTGYTF